This T cell receptor beta chain was profiled in a study of T-cell reconstitution after alpha-beta-depleted transplantation in children. V shed 3 bases and J shed 1 base, with 13 bases lying between them. The CDR3 runs 15 residues. In germline, CDR1 is SGHTA, CDR2 FQGNSA. Study-wide points: T-cell counts and diversity at one year following transplant were attributed mainly to newly produced T cells.

Unique molecular identifiers were built into the TCRbeta library. A single record per CDR3 protein comes from TCRdb applying MiXCR to the PCR reads. The repertoire holds 200,000 to 250,000 distinct CDR3 sequences, with under 13% as singletons. This clonotype was picked up many times. The antigen is undetermined. This chain connects TRBV7-2 to TRBJ2-7; D is uncertain. This sequence originates from a child under two years old with acute myeloid leukemia, due to receive a stem cell transplant. Material: PBMCs, obtained before TCRalphabeta/CD19-depleted stem cell transplant. The CDR3 loop reads CASSFGRRVSYEQYF. CDR3 coding DNA: TGTGCCAGCAGCTTCGGACGGAGAGTGTCCTACGAGCAGTACTTC. The full variable domain, with the rest looked up from reference TRBV7-2 and TRBJ2-7, is GAGVSQSPSNKVTEKGKDVELRCDPISGHTALYWYRQSLGQGLEFLIYFQGNSAPDKSGLPSDRFSAERTGGSVSTLTIQRTQQEDSAVYLCASSFGRRVSYEQYFGPGTRLTVT.